Below, 19 T cell receptor beta chains from the same sample are listed, as sequenced in a study of shared clonotypes between healthy human individuals. Clones were sequenced by immunoSEQ multiplex PCR, and TCRdb holds only the in-frame ones, with some missing. The repertoire includes about 330,000 clones, about nine tenths of them detected once, and 16% sits in the top ten. Sequenced material: memory CD8+ T cells sorted from blood. Subset of the sample: CD45RO+ cells pooled with CCR7-negative TemRA cells. These receptors originate from a man between 18 and 35 years old in good health.

To note about this clone: The same CDR3 arises from other DNA sequences in this sample as well. The rearrangement joins TRBV9 to TRBJ1-1; 8 nucleotides line up with TRBD1. The CDR3 is made up of 15 amino acids. Germline V gene sequence: CDR1 SGDLS, CDR2 YYNGEE. V was clipped by 0 bases and J by 1 base; unmatched bases: 2. The CDR3 DNA follows: TGTGCCAGCAGCGTAGGGGGACAGGAGAACACTGAAGCTTTCTTT. Its protein product is CASSVGGQENTEAFF.

V usage is TRBV5-4 and J usage is TRBJ2-5, with TRBD2 as a possible D gene (6 bases). This CDR3 has 15 amino acids. Per the germline V gene, CDR1 is SGHNT and CDR2 is YYREEE (reference sequence). V dropped 4 bases and J dropped 1 base, with 14 bases sitting between them. The CDR3 sequence is CASSLLASVQETQYF. The CDR3 nucleotides read TGTGCCAGCAGCCTGTTGGCTAGCGTCCAAGAGACCCAGTACTTC.

This chain joins TRBV4-1 and TRBJ2-7; 12 nucleotides line up with TRBD2. Per the germline V gene, CDR1 is MGHRA and CDR2 is YSYEKL. J gave up 4 bases and V 1 base, and 5 bases lay outside the gene matches. CDR3 size: 16 residues. The CDR3 is CASSQVSTSGSYEQYF. Written as DNA, the CDR3 is TGCGCCAGCAGCCAAGTCTCGACTAGCGGGAGTTACGAGCAGTACTTC.

The chain recombines TRBV7-2 with TRBJ2-3, with 10 positions matching TRBD2. CDR1 is SGHTA, CDR2 FQGNSA, per germline. The CDR3 extends over 13 amino acids. V dropped 5 bases and J dropped 6; count of bases not matched to a gene: 2. The CDR3 coding sequence is TGTGCCAGCAGCGTACTAGCGGGGGATACGCAGTATTTT. The encoded protein is CASSVLAGDTQYF.

The rearrangement joins TRBV6-6 to TRBJ1-5, with 8 bases lining up with TRBD1. The germline gives CDR1 MNHNY, CDR2 SVGAGI (reference sequence). This CDR3 is built from 16 residues. With V trimmed by 0 bases and J by 7 bases, 8 bases remained unmatched. CDR3 residues: CASSYSIVTGAQPQHF. The DNA for the CDR3 is TGTGCCAGCAGTTACTCGATTGTGACAGGGGCACAGCCCCAGCATTTT.

This clone was counted at least ten times. V is TRBV4-2 and J is TRBJ2-7; 10 bases fit TRBD2. J was trimmed by 7 bases and V by 2 bases; bases with no gene match: 11. Germline CDR1 reads LGHNA; CDR2 reads YNFKEQ. This CDR3 has 16 residues. The CDR3 loop is CASSQSASGGSQEQYF. CDR3 coding DNA: TGTGCCAGCAGCCAATCGGCTAGCGGGGGCTCGCAAGAGCAGTACTTC.

This clone is a singleton in its sample. The gene calls are TRBV9 and TRBJ1-1, with a possible D match to TRBD1 (6 bases). In germline, CDR1 is SGDLS, CDR2 YYNGEE. V was clipped by 1 base and J by 2 bases, with 12 bases between them. CDR3 length equals 15 residues. Here the CDR3 DNA reads TGTGCCAGCAGCGTATTGCAGGGGACTAACACTGAAGCTTTCTTT. The encoded protein is CASSVLQGTNTEAFF.

The chain couples TRBV27 to TRBJ2-5; 9 bases agree with TRBD1. From germline, CDR1 is MNHEY and CDR2 SMNVEV (reference sequence). Trimming cost V 4 bases and J 2 bases; bases outside gene matches: 8. CDR3 size: 16 residues. The DNA of the CDR3 is TGTGCCAGCAGTTCGCCGGGACAGGGTATTCAAGAGACCCAGTACTTC. This gives the protein CASSSPGQGIQETQYF.

This clone is a singleton in its sample. The rearrangement uses TRBV9 and TRBJ2-1, with 8 nucleotides matching TRBD1. The J segment lost 0 bases and the V segment lost 0 bases, leaving 14 bases of the junction unmatched. This CDR3 is built from 20 residues. The germline CDR1 and CDR2 sequences are SGDLS and YYNGEE. CDR3 protein: CASSVGVGQGARSSYNEQFF. The CDR3 coding sequence is TGTGCCAGCAGCGTAGGGGTGGGGCAGGGGGCGCGAAGCTCCTACAATGAGCAGTTCTTC.

This chain uses TRBV6-9 with TRBJ2-7, with 7 bases matching TRBD1. CDR3 length: 17 residues. V trimming: 5 bases; J trimming: 4 bases; junction bases outside the gene matches: 17. Germline V CDR1 and CDR2: MNHGY, SVAAGI. The CDR3: CASSIGTQGETVYEQYF. The CDR3 DNA follows: TGTGCCAGCAGTATCGGGACCCAGGGGGAGACTGTTTACGAGCAGTACTTC.

The chain links TRBV6-1 to TRBJ1-4; no firm D call. Trimming took 1 base from V and 8 from J, leaving 11 bases between them. This CDR3 spans 14 amino acids. Germline loops: CDR1 MNHNS, CDR2 SASEGT. CDR3 in amino acids: CASSEGGRREKLFF. The CDR3 nucleotides read TGTGCCAGCAGTGAAGGTGGGAGAAGGGAAAAACTGTTTTTT.

This clone was recorded a few times. The rearrangement uses TRBV2 and TRBJ2-7, with 9 positions matching TRBD2. Trimming took 6 bases from V and 3 from J; bases not matched to a gene: 6. Germline V gene lookup returns CDR1 SNHLY and CDR2 FYNNEI. The CDR3 covers 14 residues. In DNA, the CDR3 is TGTGCCAGCAGATTAGCGGGAGACGTCTACGAGCAGTACTTC. This codes for CASRLAGDVYEQYF.

The rearrangement uses TRBV14 and TRBJ1-2, with D possibly being TRBD1 (5 bases). Looked up from germline, CDR1 is SGHDN and CDR2 is FVKESK. This CDR3 is 15 amino acids long. V lost 4 bases, J lost 4 bases, and 16 bases lay in between. The CDR3 loop is CASSLSGGSSYGYTF. The CDR3 DNA reads as TGTGCCAGCAGCCTCTCTGGGGGATCTTCCTATGGCTACACCTTC. The variable domain in full, completed from reference TRBV14 and TRBJ1-2, reads EAGVTQFPSHSVIEKGQTVTLRCDPISGHDNLYWYRRVMGKEIKFLLHFVKESKQDESGMPNNRFLAERTGGTYSTLKVQPAELEDSGVYFCASSLSGGSSYGYTFGSGTRLTVV.

The rearrangement uses TRBV7-2 and TRBJ2-7; D is unresolved. Germline V gene data show CDR1 as SGHTA and CDR2 as FQGNSA. Trimming took 1 base from V and 4 from J, leaving 2 bases between them. The CDR3 loop spans 11 amino acids. The CDR3 region has the DNA TGTGCCAGCAGCTTAGAATACGAGCAGTACTTC. Translating it yields CASSLEYEQYF.

The gene calls are TRBV5-1 and TRBJ2-3; tentative D call: TRBD1 (5 bases). Between the trimmed V and J ends, which lost 5 bases and 8 bases, there was a span of 12 bases. Germline V CDR1 and CDR2: SGHRS, YFSETQ. CDR3 length: 12 amino acids. CDR3 nucleotide sequence: TGCGCCAGCAGTCGCTTAAGGGGTACGCAGTATTTT. This encodes CASSRLRGTQYF.

The chain carries TRBV27 and TRBJ2-7, with no clear D. Germline lookup yields CDR1 MNHEY and CDR2 SMNVEV (reference sequence). Trimming took 3 bases from V and 2 from J, leaving 14 bases between them. The CDR3 runs to 15 residues. Here the CDR3 reads CASSFSPSSTYEQYF. The CDR3 nucleotides are TGTGCCAGCAGTTTTAGCCCCTCCTCAACCTACGAGCAGTACTTC.

The genes are TRBV11-2 and TRBJ1-5; D possibly corresponds to TRBD1 (5 bases). CDR1 is SGHAT and CDR2 is FQNNGV in the germline V gene. The ends were cut back, 0 bases at V and 3 bases at J, with 9 bases in the middle. This CDR3 contains 15 residues. CDR3 sequence reads: CASSLDPGNNQPQHF. The CDR3 DNA sequence: TGTGCCAGCAGCTTAGATCCAGGGAACAATCAGCCCCAGCATTTT.

CDR3 bases: TGTGCCAGCAGTTTAACGGGGGGCGGTCAGCCCCAGCATTTT. Protein product: CASSLTGGGQPQHF. The chain has TRBV28 and TRBJ1-5; possible D gene TRBD1, 6 bases. Germline V gene sequence: CDR1 MDHEN, CDR2 SYDVKM. V was clipped by 2 bases and J by 6 bases, with 11 bases between them. This CDR3 has 14 residues. The full variable domain, in which reference TRBV28 and TRBJ1-5 provide the parts outside the CDR3, is DVKVTQSSRYLVKRTGEKVFLECVQDMDHENMFWYRQDPGLGLRLIYFSYDVKMKEKGDIPEGYSVSREKKERFSLILESASTNQTSMYLCASSLTGGGQPQHFGDGTRLSIL.

The chain carries TRBV29-1 and TRBJ1-1; tentatively, D is TRBD1 (5 bases). CDR3 length: 16 amino acids. Germline values: CDR1 SQVTM, CDR2 ANQGSEA. Trimming took 3 bases from V and 0 from J, leaving 17 bases between them. CDR3 in DNA: TGCAGCGTTGACTTACCAGGGTACTACATGAACACTGAAGCTTTCTTT. Residues: CSVDLPGYYMNTEAFF. Using reference TRBV29-1 and TRBJ1-1 for the parts outside the CDR3, the full variable domain is SAVISQKPSRDICQRGTSLTIQCQVDSQVTMMFWYRQQPGQSLTLIATANQGSEATYESGFVIDKFPISRPNLTFSTLTVSNMSPEDSSIYLCSVDLPGYYMNTEAFFGQGTRLTVV.